This is a list of T cell receptor beta chains from one sample in a study of tumor-infiltrating lymphocytes in oesophageal squamous cell carcinoma. MiXCR was run by TCRdb on the PCR reads, yielding one entry per CDR3 protein. The sample yields around 6,200 distinct CDR3 sequences, 14% to 15% seen once. The specimen sequenced was esophageal tumor tissue. The receptors were gathered from a male donor with esophageal squamous cell carcinoma. The CDR3 runs from the conserved cysteine through the conserved F or W. The D gene is left open where the match is weak. Expanded clones are given a class, and other clones once, few, many or no size at all.

d_gene: TRBD1
abundance: many
v_gene: TRBV28
j_gene: TRBJ1-2
CDR3nt: TGTGCCAGCAGACTACAGGGGGGCTACACCTTC
CDR3aa: CASRLQGGYTF

d_gene: NA
abundance: many
v_gene: TRBV6-2/TRBV6-3
j_gene: TRBJ1-2
CDR3nt: TGTGCCAGCGGATTAGGGTCGCGGTATGGCTACACCTTC
CDR3aa: CASGLGSRYGYTF

d_gene: TRBD1
abundance: hyperexpanded
v_gene: TRBV7-9
j_gene: TRBJ2-1
CDR3nt: TGTGCCAGCAGCTTCTTCTGGACAGGGAACAATGAGCAGTTCTTC
CDR3aa: CASSFFWTGNNEQFF

d_gene: NA
abundance: many
v_gene: TRBV6-1
j_gene: TRBJ2-4
CDR3nt: TGTGCCAGCAGCGGGGTCCACAATGGCATTCAGTACTTC
CDR3aa: CASSGVHNGIQYF

d_gene: NA
abundance: medium-sized
v_gene: TRBV7-9
j_gene: TRBJ1-1
CDR3nt: TGTGCCAGCAGCCCCAGATTCACGGCGGACACTGAAGCTTTCTTT
CDR3aa: CASSPRFTADTEAFF

d_gene: NA
abundance: many
v_gene: TRBV12-3/TRBV12-4
j_gene: TRBJ1-4
CDR3nt: TGTGCCAGCAGTTTGGGCCCCCAGGGAGGCTTAGATGAAAAACTGTTTTTT
CDR3aa: CASSLGPQGGLDEKLFF

d_gene: NA
abundance: few
v_gene: TRBV19
j_gene: TRBJ1-1
CDR3nt: TGTGCCAGTAGTATTCGGGGTAGGGGCACTGAAGCTTTCTTT
CDR3aa: CASSIRGRGTEAFF

d_gene: TRBD1
abundance: many
v_gene: TRBV5-4
j_gene: TRBJ2-7
CDR3nt: TGTGCCAGCAGCTTGACAGGGGGCTACGAGCAGTACTTC
CDR3aa: CASSLTGGYEQYF

d_gene: NA
abundance: many
v_gene: TRBV11-2
j_gene: TRBJ2-7
CDR3nt: TGTGCCAGCAGCTTTGAGGGACGGGTCTCCTACGAGCAGTACTTC
CDR3aa: CASSFEGRVSYEQYF

d_gene: NA
abundance: NA
v_gene: TRBV12-3/TRBV12-4
j_gene: TRBJ2-5
CDR3nt: TGTGCCAGCAGTTTGAATAGTGTTCGGGAGAGCCAGGACTTC
CDR3aa: CASSLNSVRESQDF

d_gene: NA
abundance: many
v_gene: TRBV10-2
j_gene: TRBJ2-2
CDR3nt: TGCGCCAGCGAACCGGAGATCACCGGGGAGCTGTTTTTT
CDR3aa: CASEPEITGELFF

d_gene: NA
abundance: NA
v_gene: TRBV6-1
j_gene: TRBJ1-5
CDR3nt: TGTGCCAGCAGTTTTTCCCTGGGGTCGGGTCAGCCCCAGCATTTT
CDR3aa: CASSFSLGSGQPQHF

d_gene: NA
abundance: medium-sized
v_gene: TRBV12-3/TRBV12-4
j_gene: TRBJ2-1
CDR3nt: TGTGCCAGCGGTACTCTAGTACGCTACAATGAGCAGTTCTTC
CDR3aa: CASGTLVRYNEQFF

d_gene: NA
abundance: many
v_gene: TRBV24-1
j_gene: TRBJ2-2
CDR3nt: TGTGCCACCAGTGATACCCGACAGATATCCGGGGAGCTGTTTTTT
CDR3aa: CATSDTRQISGELFF

d_gene: TRBD2
abundance: many
v_gene: TRBV6-1
j_gene: TRBJ2-2
CDR3nt: TGTGCCAGCAGCCATACTAGCGGGGGGGCTGCCGGGGAGCTGTTTTTT
CDR3aa: CASSHTSGGAAGELFF

d_gene: NA
abundance: NA
v_gene: TRBV6-5
j_gene: TRBJ2-7
CDR3nt: TGTGGCAGGAACGCGACATGGAGTGGATCCTACGAGCAGTACTTC
CDR3aa: CGRNATWSGSYEQYF